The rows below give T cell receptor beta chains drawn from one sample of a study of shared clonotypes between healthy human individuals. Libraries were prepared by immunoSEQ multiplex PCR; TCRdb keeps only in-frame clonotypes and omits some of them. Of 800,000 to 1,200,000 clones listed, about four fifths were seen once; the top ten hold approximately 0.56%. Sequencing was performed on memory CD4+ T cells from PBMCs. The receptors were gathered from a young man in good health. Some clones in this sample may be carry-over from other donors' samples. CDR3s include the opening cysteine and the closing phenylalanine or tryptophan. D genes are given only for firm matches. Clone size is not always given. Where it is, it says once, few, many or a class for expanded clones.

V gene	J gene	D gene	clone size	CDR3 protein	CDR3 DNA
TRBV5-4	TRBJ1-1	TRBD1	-	CASSFRTGRVNTEAFF	TGTGCCAGCAGCTTCCGGACAGGGAGGGTGAACACTGAAGCTTTCTTT
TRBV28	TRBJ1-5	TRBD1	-	CASSLPGGQNQPQHF	TGTGCCAGCAGTCTCCCAGGGGGCCAGAATCAGCCCCAGCATTTT
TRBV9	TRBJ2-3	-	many	CASSLRLGGTQYF	TGTGCCAGCAGCCTCAGACTAGGCGGTACGCAGTATTTT
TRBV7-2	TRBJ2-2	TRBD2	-	CASRPGGRNTGELFF	TGTGCCAGCCGCCCGGGCGGGAGGAACACCGGGGAGCTGTTTTTT
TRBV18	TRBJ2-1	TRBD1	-	CASSLGTVSYNEQFF	TGTGCCAGCTCACTCGGGACAGTTTCCTACAATGAGCAGTTCTTC
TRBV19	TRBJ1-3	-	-	CASSTQVSSGNTIYF	TGTGCCAGTAGTACACAGGTCTCCTCTGGAAACACCATATATTTT
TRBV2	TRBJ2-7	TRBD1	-	CASRRTGEVYEQYF	TGTGCCAGCAGACGGACAGGGGAGGTCTACGAGCAGTACTTC
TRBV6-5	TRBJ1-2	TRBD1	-	CASSRRDRGYGYTF	TGTGCCAGCAGTCGCAGGGACAGGGGCTATGGCTACACCTTC
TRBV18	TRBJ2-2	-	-	CASSPGATNTGELFF	TGTGCCAGCTCACCCGGGGCCACGAACACCGGGGAGCTGTTTTTT
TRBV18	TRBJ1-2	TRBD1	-	CASSPGTGVNGYTF	TGTGCCAGCTCGCCGGGGACAGGGGTCAATGGCTACACCTTC
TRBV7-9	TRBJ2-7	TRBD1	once	CASSPGRGTGSYEQYF	TGTGCCAGCAGCCCGGGGAGAGGGACAGGGAGCTACGAGCAGTACTTC
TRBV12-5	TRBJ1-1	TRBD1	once	CASGRTGGTEAFF	TGTGCTAGTGGACGAACAGGGGGCACTGAAGCTTTCTTT
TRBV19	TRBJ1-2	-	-	CASNIGRWRDPYGYTF	TGTGCCAGTAACATTGGTCGGTGGAGGGATCCCTATGGCTACACCTTC
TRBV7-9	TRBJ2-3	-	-	CASSPGLSTDTQYF	TGTGCCAGCAGCCCAGGACTTAGCACAGATACGCAGTATTTT
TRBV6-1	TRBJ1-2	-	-	CASSRTALYGYTF	TGTGCCAGCAGTAGGACAGCACTATATGGCTACACCTTC
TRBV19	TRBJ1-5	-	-	CASRTAWGSTDNQPQHF	TGTGCCAGTAGGACCGCGTGGGGTTCTACGGACAATCAGCCCCAGCATTTT
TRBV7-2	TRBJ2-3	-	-	CASSPATTGGTQYF	TGTGCCAGCAGCCCAGCTACCACAGGTGGTACGCAGTATTTT
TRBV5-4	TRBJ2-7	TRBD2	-	CASTSGTSGISEQYF	TGTGCCAGCACCTCCGGAACTAGCGGGATCTCCGAGCAGTACTTC
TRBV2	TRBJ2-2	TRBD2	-	CASSEGGSGINTGELFF	TGTGCCAGCAGTGAAGGGGGAAGCGGGATTAACACCGGGGAGCTGTTTTTT
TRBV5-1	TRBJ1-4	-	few	CASSLSGATNEKLFF	TGCGCCAGCAGCTTGTCGGGCGCAACTAATGAAAAACTGTTTTTT
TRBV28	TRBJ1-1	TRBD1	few	CASKSQRGQGPSTEAFF	TGTGCCAGCAAAAGCCAAAGGGGACAGGGTCCGAGCACTGAAGCTTTCTTT
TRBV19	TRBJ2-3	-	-	CASRETRRTSTDTQYF	TGTGCCAGTAGAGAGACCAGGAGGACAAGCACAGATACGCAGTATTTT